This T cell receptor (beta chain) was retrieved from a study of neurological immune-mediated disorders. Findings and limits, study-wide: HTLV-1-associated myelopathy had the most TCR clonal expansion, while multiple sclerosis had the least, a level that fell below healthy controls.

The cDNA came from 5'RACE with 10-nucleotide random UMIs. MiXCR was run by TCRdb on the 5' RACE reads, yielding one entry per CDR3 protein. The table includes nearly 45,000 distinct CDR3 sequences, about an eighth detected once. This CDR3 is 14 amino acids long. Germline V gene lookup returns CDR1 SGHRS and CDR2 YFSETQ. The V gene end was trimmed by 7 bases and the J gene end by 1 base; junction bases not matched to a gene: 5. The unsorted libraries were prepared from 2 million PBMCs (stored at -80 C). This clonotype came up many times. What it recognizes is unknown. The sequence came from a female donor in good health. The J gene is TRBJ1-1, the V gene TRBV5-1; 9 nucleotides line up with TRBD1. Sequencing input: PBMCs. The CDR3 coding sequence is TGCGCCAGCGGGACAGGGAAATGGAACACTGAAGCTTTCTTT. It codes for CASGTGKWNTEAFF.